The 20 T cell receptor beta chains in this list originate from one sample, sequenced in a study of blood T cell repertoires in COVID-19. Produced via immunoSEQ multiplex PCR; TCRdb's table is partial and in-frame only. Among tens of thousands of clones listed, 65% to 80% were seen once. Material for sequencing was peripheral blood. Source of these receptors: a human donor with active or convalescent COVID-19. The donor label of this sample is uncertain.

The rearrangement links TRBV4-1 to TRBJ2-5, with D tentatively TRBD2 (5 bases). The CDR3 is 13 amino acids. The germline V gene encodes CDR1 MGHRA and CDR2 YSYEKL. Trimming shortened V by 4 bases and J by 7 bases, and 13 bases separated the two germline ends. The CDR3 region has the DNA TGCGCCAGCAGCCCCACGGGCGGAGGGACCCAGTACTTC. This encodes CASSPTGGGTQYF.

This rearrangement joins TRBV19 to TRBJ2-7; TRBD2 aligns across 7 bases. The germline V gene has CDR1 LNHDA and CDR2 SQIVND (reference sequence). The trim removed 5 bases at V and 1 base at J, leaving 5 bases unmatched. The CDR3 covers 14 residues. This CDR3 is CASSWGRGSYEQYF. The CDR3 DNA follows: TGTGCCAGTAGTTGGGGGAGGGGATCCTACGAGCAGTACTTC. Together with reference TRBV19 and TRBJ2-7, the CDR3 gives the full variable domain: DGGITQSPKYLFRKEGQNVTLSCEQNLNHDAMYWYRQDPGQGLRLIYYSQIVNDFQKGDIAEGYSVSREKKESFPLTVTSAQKNPTAFYLCASSWGRGSYEQYFGPGTRLTVT.

V usage is TRBV5-1 and J usage is TRBJ2-5; possibly TRBD2 for D (7 bases). This CDR3 is 16 amino acids long. CDR1 and CDR2 from the germline V gene are SGHRS and YFSETQ. The germline V and J ends were trimmed by 7 bases and 5 bases, with 24 bases remaining between them. CDR3 DNA sequence: TGCGCCAGCTCACAAAGGGGGGGCACAGGGCCCGAGACCCAGTACTTC. It encodes CASSQRGGTGPETQYF.

The chain is built from TRBV28 and TRBJ2-1; 8 positions agree with TRBD2. Germline V CDR1 and CDR2: MDHEN, SYDVKM. The CDR3 sequence is 15 residues long. With V trimmed by 5 bases and J by 15 bases, 18 bases remained unmatched. The DNA of the CDR3 is TGTGCCAGCAGTCCAGTATTAGCGGGGAAGGGGGAGGCGTTCTTC. Translation: CASSPVLAGKGEAFF.

This chain links TRBV3-1 (or the pseudogene TRBV3-2) with TRBJ1-6; 8 bases fit TRBD1. The V gene's germline CDR1 is LGHDT and CDR2 YNNKEL (reference sequence). The CDR3 is 15 residues long. J lost 0 bases, V lost 8 bases, and 3 bases had no gene match. Here the CDR3 reads CASGQGSSYNSPLHF. The DNA of the CDR3 is TGTGCCAGCGGACAGGGAAGCTCCTATAATTCACCCCTCCACTTT.

The V call is TRBV5-1, the J call TRBJ2-2, with 9 bases aligning to TRBD2. CDR3 length equals 17 residues. Per the germline V gene, CDR1 is SGHRS and CDR2 is YFSETQ. V lost 4 bases and J lost 6; bases outside the gene matches: 13. The DNA for the CDR3 is TGCGCCAGCAGCCCTGGGGCGGGGGGGAGGTCCGCCGGGGAGCTGTTTTTT. Protein: CASSPGAGGRSAGELFF.

J is TRBJ1-6 and V is TRBV7-3; no firm D call. CDR3 length: 14 amino acids. Germline loops: CDR1 SGHTA, CDR2 FQGTGA. The germline V and J ends were trimmed by 5 bases and 5 bases, with 10 bases remaining between them. CDR3 sequence (DNA): TGTGCCAGCAGCCGCCTAGGAGATAATTCACCCCTCCACTTT. This sequence encodes CASSRLGDNSPLHF.

The genes are TRBV4-3 and TRBJ2-1, with 11 bases lining up with TRBD2. Losses at the gene ends were 6 bases for V and 4 bases for J; bases not matched to a gene: 17. CDR3 size: 19 residues. CDR1 and CDR2 from the germline V gene are LGHNA and YSLEER. The CDR3 DNA is TGCGCCAGCAGTTCAATGACCGCCTCACTAGCGGGGGATTACAATGAGCAGTTCTTC. It encodes CASSSMTASLAGDYNEQFF.

The chain joins TRBV7-3 to TRBJ2-2, with a weak D call TRBD2 (5 bases). This CDR3 spans 12 amino acids. Germline CDR1 and CDR2: SGHTA and FQGTGA. Trimming cost V 3 bases and J 7 bases, with 6 bases left between them. CDR3 nucleotides: TGTGCCAGCAGCTTCGGGGACGGGGAGCTGTTTTTT. Residues: CASSFGDGELFF.

The rearrangement joins TRBV13 to TRBJ2-3; TRBD1 agrees at 10 bases. The V and J ends lost 5 bases and 3 bases, in that order; junction bases with no gene match: 5. In germline, CDR1 is PRHDT, CDR2 FYEKMQ (reference sequence). The CDR3 extends over 15 amino acids. Here the CDR3 DNA reads TGTGCCAGCAGCCCAGACAGGGGGCAGACAGATACGCAGTATTTT. Amino acid sequence: CASSPDRGQTDTQYF. Full variable domain (remainder filled in from reference TRBV13 and TRBJ2-3): AAGVIQSPRHLIKEKRETATLKCYPIPRHDTVYWYQQGPGQDPQFLISFYEKMQSDKGSIPDRFSAQQFSDYHSELNMSSLELGDSALYFCASSPDRGQTDTQYFGPGTRLTVL.

This chain uses TRBV4-2 with TRBJ2-7; 8 bases line up with TRBD1. J lost 4 bases, V lost 1 base, and 9 bases had no gene match. The CDR3 loop spans 16 amino acids. CDR1 LGHNA and CDR2 YNFKEQ come from the germline V gene. This CDR3 reads CASSQVGQGLLYEQYF. The CDR3 DNA follows: TGTGCCAGCAGCCAAGTCGGACAGGGCTTATTGTACGAGCAGTACTTC.

The chain links TRBV7-3 to TRBJ2-3; 8 bases match TRBD2. The CDR3 runs to 15 residues. Losses at the gene ends were 6 bases for V and 6 bases for J; bases not matched to a gene: 11. CDR1 SGHTA and CDR2 FQGTGA come from the germline V gene. The CDR3 is CASRISGGSADTQYF. The CDR3 coding sequence is TGTGCCAGCAGGATAAGCGGGGGATCGGCGGATACGCAGTATTTT.

V usage is TRBV21-1 and J usage is TRBJ2-1; whether TRBD2, the table's D call, matches the DNA was not checked. TRBV21-1 is a known pseudogene. The CDR3 contains 14 residues. In nucleotides, the CDR3 is TGTGCCAGCAGCAAAATTAGCTCCTACAATGAGCAGTTCTTC. Protein: CASSKISSYNEQFF.

This chain links TRBV7-2 with TRBJ1-1, with 7 bases fitting TRBD1. Germline lookup yields CDR1 SGHTA and CDR2 FQGNSA. V shed 3 bases and J 1 base; nucleotides not matched to a gene: 2. This CDR3 contains 14 residues. CDR3 DNA: TGTGCCAGCAGCTTTAACAGGGGGAACACTGAAGCTTTCTTT. Translated: CASSFNRGNTEAFF.

The chain couples TRBV29-1 to TRBJ2-7; TRBD2 is a possible D gene (6 bases). The V gene's germline CDR1 is SQVTM and CDR2 ANQGSEA. The CDR3 spans 12 residues. V lost 7 bases and J lost 3, with 13 bases in between. The CDR3 DNA reads TGCAGCGCCCGGAGGGAAGACTACGAGCAGTACTTC. Translated: CSARREDYEQYF.

V usage is TRBV28 and J usage is TRBJ2-2; D not certain. Germline V gene data show CDR1 as MDHEN and CDR2 as SYDVKM. V lost 3 bases to trimming and J lost 5 bases, with 16 bases between them. CDR3 length: 16 amino acids. The CDR3 DNA sequence: TGTGCCAGCAGTTTTTCCCCCATATTTACTACCGGGGAGCTGTTTTTT. This codes for CASSFSPIFTTGELFF.

The chain has TRBV5-1 and TRBJ2-7; 7 bases agree with TRBD1. V was pared by 0 bases and J by 3 bases, with 6 bases of the junction left unmatched. The CDR3 is made up of 15 amino acids. Per the germline V gene, CDR1 is SGHRS and CDR2 is YFSETQ. The CDR3: CASSLGQGHYYEQYF. CDR3 coding DNA: TGCGCCAGCAGCTTGGGACAGGGCCATTACTACGAGCAGTACTTC.

The table lists this clone with a few counts. The chain is built from TRBV6-5 and TRBJ2-5, with a possible D match to TRBD1 (5 bases). The CDR3 is made up of 14 amino acids. Trimming removed 2 bases from V and 4 bases from J, with 11 bases in between. Germline values: CDR1 MNHEY, CDR2 SVGAGI. Here the CDR3 DNA reads TGTGCCAGCAGTTACGGGTCAGGGTTAGAGACCCAGTACTTC. Protein: CASSYGSGLETQYF.

The DNA of the CDR3 is TGTGCCAGCCGACTAGCGGGGACCGGGGAGCTGTTTTTT. As protein: CASRLAGTGELFF. The chain uses TRBV7-8 and TRBJ2-2; the match to TRBD2 covers 11 bases. In germline, CDR1 is SGHVS, CDR2 FQNEAQ. This CDR3 has 13 residues. V lost 8 bases to trimming and J lost 5 bases; unmatched junction nucleotides: 1.

The gene calls are TRBV7-3 and TRBJ2-3; the match to TRBD2 covers 13 bases. Germline values: CDR1 SGHTA, CDR2 FQGTGA. V lost 1 base, J lost 0 bases, and 4 bases stayed unmatched. The CDR3 spans 18 residues. CDR3 DNA sequence: TGTGCCAGCAGCTTAAGGGGACTAGCGGGAACTAGCACAGATACGCAGTATTTT. It translates to CASSLRGLAGTSTDTQYF. Full variable domain (remainder filled in from reference TRBV7-3 and TRBJ2-3): GAGVSQTPSNKVTEKGKYVELRCDPISGHTALYWYRQSLGQGPEFLIYFQGTGAADDSGLPNDRFFAVRPEGSVSTLKIQRTERGDSAVYLCASSLRGLAGTSTDTQYFGPGTRLTVL.